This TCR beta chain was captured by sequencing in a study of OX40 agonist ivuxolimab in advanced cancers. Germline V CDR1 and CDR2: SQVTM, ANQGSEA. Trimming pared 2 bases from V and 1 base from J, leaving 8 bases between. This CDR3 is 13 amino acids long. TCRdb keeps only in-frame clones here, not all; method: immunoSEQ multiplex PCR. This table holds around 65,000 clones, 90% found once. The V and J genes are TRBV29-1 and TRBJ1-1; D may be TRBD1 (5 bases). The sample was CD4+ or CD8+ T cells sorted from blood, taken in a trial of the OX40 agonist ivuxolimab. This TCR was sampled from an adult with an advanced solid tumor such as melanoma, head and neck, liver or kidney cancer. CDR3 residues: CSVETGSNTEAFF. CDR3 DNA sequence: TGCAGCGTTGAAACAGGATCGAACACTGAAGCTTTCTTT.